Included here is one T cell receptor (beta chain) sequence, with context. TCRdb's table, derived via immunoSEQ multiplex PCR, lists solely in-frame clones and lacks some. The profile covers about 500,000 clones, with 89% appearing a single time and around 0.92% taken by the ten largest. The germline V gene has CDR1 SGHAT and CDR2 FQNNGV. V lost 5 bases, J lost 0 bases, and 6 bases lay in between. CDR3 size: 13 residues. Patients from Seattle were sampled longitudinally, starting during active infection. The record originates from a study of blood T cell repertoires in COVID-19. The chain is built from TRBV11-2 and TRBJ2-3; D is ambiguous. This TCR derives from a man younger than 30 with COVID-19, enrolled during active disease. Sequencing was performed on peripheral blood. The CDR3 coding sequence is TGTGCCAGCAGCCCTTTTAGCACAGATACGCAGTATTTT. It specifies CASSPFSTDTQYF.